This T cell receptor beta chain was captured by sequencing in a study of blood T cell repertoires in COVID-19. Germline V gene data show CDR1 as ENHRY and CDR2 as SYGVKD. The germline V and J ends were trimmed by 11 bases and 6 bases, with 19 bases remaining between them. The CDR3 is made up of 14 amino acids. Authors' analysis steps: Amplification from reference gene primers served as the basis for estimated nucleated cell counts. Produced via immunoSEQ multiplex PCR; TCRdb's table is partial and in-frame only. That table supplies the V and J calls and clone size; D and trimming were determined from the DNA. The sample gives around 40,000 clones, approximately 94% of which show up once; over 4% is in the top ten.

The receptor was derived from a human donor with active COVID-19. The donor label of this sample is uncertain. Sequenced sample: peripheral blood. The J gene is TRBJ2-2, the V gene TRBV10-3; D possibly corresponds to TRBD2 (6 bases). CDR3 region: CAHGGDPTSGELFF. The CDR3 nucleotides are TGTGCCCACGGAGGGGACCCGACGTCCGGGGAGCTGTTTTTT.